What follows is one T cell receptor (beta chain) and its context. The sample belongs to a study of blood T cell repertoires in COVID-19. Study at large: From the United States, Italy and Spain came samples of acute and convalescent COVID-19. PBMCs, B-cell-depleted T cells, or T cells provided the cDNA or gDNA that made up the material.

The study drew participants aged 18 to 89 years from 24 US areas. Participants' reported clinical history set cohort assignment. Some clones are missing from TCRdb's copy, which holds only in-frame ones; the method was immunoSEQ multiplex PCR. The sample yields about 400,000 clones, 70% to 90% seen once. V lost 0 bases, J lost 7 bases, and 5 bases stayed unmatched. The germline V gene encodes CDR1 KGHSH and CDR2 LQKENI. CDR3 length: 14 amino acids. What was sequenced was PBMCs or T cells enriched from blood (not recorded which). The chain links TRBV18 to TRBJ2-7; 8 bases agree with TRBD1. The receptor was isolated from a woman aged 40 to 50 with acute COVID-19. CDR3 bases: TGTGCCAGCTCACCACCGGGACAGGTGTGGGAGCAGTACTTC. Amino acids: CASSPPGQVWEQYF.